This TCR beta chain derives from a study of cytomegalovirus exposure and HLA in healthy donors. Study-wide background: T cells numbering around 190 million yielded approximately 100 million unique TCR beta sequences in an earlier analysis.

V dropped 4 bases and J dropped 0 bases, with 13 bases sitting between them. This CDR3 comprises 16 residues. Germline assignment: CDR1 SGHNT and CDR2 YENEEA. Regarding this clone: No antigen is known for it.

General observations from the study: Among TCR sequences, most were rare, though some public TCRs appeared in many donors. It was shown in a later analysis that HLA-associated TCR beta chains were more clonally expanded than other, equally common chains. Analyses of presence and absence presupposed an approximately uniform sequencing depth across donors.

The PCR ran on 60 Vbeta and 13 Jbeta primers. The protocol was immunoSEQ multiplex PCR, while the TCRdb copy is restricted to in-frame clones and leaves out a portion. The repertoire holds 200,000 to 250,000 clones, with approximately 85% as singletons. This chain connects TRBV11-3 to TRBJ2-1, with a possible D match to TRBD1 (6 bases). Sequencing was done on a sample of PBMCs. This TCR was recovered from a girl under 10 years old in good health and CMV-seronegative. The CDR3 sequence: CASSSQGSGSYNEQFF. CDR3 coding DNA: TGTGCCAGCAGCTCCCAGGGGTCCGGCTCCTACAATGAGCAGTTCTTC. Using reference TRBV11-3 and TRBJ2-1 for the parts outside the CDR3, the full variable domain is EAGVVQSPRYKIIEKKQPVAFWCNPISGHNTLYWYLQNLGQGPELLIRYENEEAVDDSQLPKDRFSAERLKGVDSTLKIQPAELGDSAVYLCASSSQGSGSYNEQFFGPGTRLTVL.